The sequence of this T cell receptor beta chain was determined in a study of T cell repertoires in cytomegalovirus infection. Overall study results and limits: CMV-specific HLA-C-restricted TCR beta clonotypes dominated the ex vivo response. Cumulative frequency (of public TCR beta family members) identified carriers of CMV plus the relevant HLA.

From the reads, TCRdb called clonotypes with MiXCR, one entry per CDR3 protein. This sample has 300,000 to 450,000 distinct CDR3 sequences, with 15% to 20% found just once. CDR1 is MDHEN, CDR2 SYDVKM, per germline. V was pared by 3 bases and J by 7 bases, with 6 bases of the junction left unmatched. This CDR3 is built from 14 residues. This clonotype was observed a handful of times. Its specificity is unknown. Material: PBMCs. The gene calls are TRBV28 and TRBJ1-5, with 7 bases lining up with TRBD1. This TCR derives from a human donor in good health (CMV status not recorded). Some clones in this sample may be carry-over from other donors' samples. This CDR3 is CASSFWQGVQPQHF. The CDR3 coding sequence is TGTGCCAGCAGTTTCTGGCAGGGGGTACAGCCCCAGCATTTT.